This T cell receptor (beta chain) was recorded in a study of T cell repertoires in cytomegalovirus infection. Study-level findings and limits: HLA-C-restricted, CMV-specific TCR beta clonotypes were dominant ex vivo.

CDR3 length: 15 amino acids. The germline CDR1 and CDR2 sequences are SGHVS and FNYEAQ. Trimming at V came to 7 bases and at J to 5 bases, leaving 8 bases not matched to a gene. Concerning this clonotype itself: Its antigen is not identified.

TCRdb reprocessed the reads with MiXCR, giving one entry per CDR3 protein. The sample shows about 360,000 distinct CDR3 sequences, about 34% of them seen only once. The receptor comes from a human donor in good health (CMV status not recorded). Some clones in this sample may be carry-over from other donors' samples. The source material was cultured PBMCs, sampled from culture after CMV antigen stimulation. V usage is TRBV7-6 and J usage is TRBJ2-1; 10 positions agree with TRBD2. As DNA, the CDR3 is TGTGCCAGCACCCCGAGCGGGAGGGTTAACAATGAGCAGTTCTTC. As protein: CASTPSGRVNNEQFF. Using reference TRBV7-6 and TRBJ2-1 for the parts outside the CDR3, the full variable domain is GAGVSQSPRYKVTKRGQDVALRCDPISGHVSLYWYRQALGQGPEFLTYFNYEAQQDKSGLPNDRFSAERPEGSISTLTIQRTEQRDSAMYRCASTPSGRVNNEQFFGPGTRLTVL.